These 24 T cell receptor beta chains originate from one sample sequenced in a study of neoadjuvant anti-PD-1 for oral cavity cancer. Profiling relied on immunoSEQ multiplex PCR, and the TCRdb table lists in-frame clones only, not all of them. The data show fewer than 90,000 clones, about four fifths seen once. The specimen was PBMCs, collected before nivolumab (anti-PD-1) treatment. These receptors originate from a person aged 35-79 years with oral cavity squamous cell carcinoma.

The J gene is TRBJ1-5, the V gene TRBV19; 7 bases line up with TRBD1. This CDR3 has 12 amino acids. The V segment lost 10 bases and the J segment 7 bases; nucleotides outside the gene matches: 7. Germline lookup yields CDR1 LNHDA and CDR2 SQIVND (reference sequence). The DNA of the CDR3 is TGTGCCACCAGCGGGACAGCCCAGCCCCAGCATTTT. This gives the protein CATSGTAQPQHF. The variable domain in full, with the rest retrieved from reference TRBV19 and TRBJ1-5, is DGGITQSPKYLFRKEGQNVTLSCEQNLNHDAMYWYRQDPGQGLRLIYYSQIVNDFQKGDIAEGYSVSREKKESFPLTVTSAQKNPTAFYLCATSGTAQPQHFGDGTRLSIL.

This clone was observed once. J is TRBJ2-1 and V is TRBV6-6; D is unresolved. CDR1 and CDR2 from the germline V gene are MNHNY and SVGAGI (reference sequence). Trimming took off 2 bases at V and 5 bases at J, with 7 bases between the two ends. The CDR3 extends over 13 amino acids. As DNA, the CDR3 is TGTGCCAGCAGTTACCCGCCGAACAATGAGCAGTTCTTC. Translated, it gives CASSYPPNNEQFF.

The CDR3 protein is CASSLETLVDEQYF. The CDR3 DNA sequence: TGCGCCAGCAGCTTGGAGACACTTGTCGACGAGCAGTACTTC. The chain links TRBV5-1 to TRBJ2-7; the D is unclear. V was cut by 0 bases and J by 5 bases, with 12 bases left in between. The CDR3 is 14 amino acids. Germline CDR1 SGHRS, CDR2 YFSETQ.

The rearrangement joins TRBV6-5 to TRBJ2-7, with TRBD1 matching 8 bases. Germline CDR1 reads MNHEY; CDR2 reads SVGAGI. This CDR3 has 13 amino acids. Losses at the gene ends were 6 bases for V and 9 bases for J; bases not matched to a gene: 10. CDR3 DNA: TGTGCCAGCAGGGCCGGGACAGGTGGGTGGCAGTACTTC. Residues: CASRAGTGGWQYF.

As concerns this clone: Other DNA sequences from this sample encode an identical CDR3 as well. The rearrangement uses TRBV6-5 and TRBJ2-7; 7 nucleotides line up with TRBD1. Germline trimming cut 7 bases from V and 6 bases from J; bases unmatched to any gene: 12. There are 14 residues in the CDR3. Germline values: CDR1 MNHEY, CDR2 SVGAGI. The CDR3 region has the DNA TGTGCCAGCACCCGACAGGGTAGAGTGTCCGAGCAGTACTTC. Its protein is CASTRQGRVSEQYF.

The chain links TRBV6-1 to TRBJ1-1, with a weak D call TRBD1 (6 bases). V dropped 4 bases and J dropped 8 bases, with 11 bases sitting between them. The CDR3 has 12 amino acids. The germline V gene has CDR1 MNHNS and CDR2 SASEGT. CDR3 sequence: CASSATGYEAFF. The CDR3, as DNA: TGTGCCAGCAGTGCGACAGGCTACGAAGCTTTCTTT.

CDR3 amino acids: CASRSDRSNQPQHF. The CDR3 coding sequence is TGTGCCAGCCGGTCCGACAGGAGCAATCAGCCCCAGCATTTT. This chain connects TRBV6-6 to TRBJ1-5, with D possibly TRBD1 on 6 matching bases. CDR1 MNHNY and CDR2 SVGAGI come from the germline V gene (reference sequence). With 8 bases removed from V and 1 base from J, the gap between germline ends came to 12 bases. The CDR3 sequence is 14 residues long.

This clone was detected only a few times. The CDR3 region has the DNA TGTGCCAGCAGCTCTGGCCAGGGAGGAGAGACCCAGTACTTC. Translated: CASSSGQGGETQYF. The rearrangement joins TRBV11-2 to TRBJ2-5, with a weak D call TRBD2 (6 bases). The V gene's germline CDR1 is SGHAT and CDR2 FQNNGV. CDR3 length: 14 amino acids. V was clipped by 4 bases and J by 4 bases, with 13 bases between them.

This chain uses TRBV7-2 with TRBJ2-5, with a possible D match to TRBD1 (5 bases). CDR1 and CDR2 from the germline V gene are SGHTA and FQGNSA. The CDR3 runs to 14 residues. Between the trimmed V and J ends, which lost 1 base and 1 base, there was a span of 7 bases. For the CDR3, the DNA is TGTGCCAGCAGCTTAGGGGGCCCCCAAGAGACCCAGTACTTC. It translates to CASSLGGPQETQYF.

CDR3 sequence (DNA): TGTGCCAGCAGTTACAGACAGATAGGGACATACGAGCAGTACTTC. Amino acid sequence: CASSYRQIGTYEQYF. This sequence joins TRBV6-5 and TRBJ2-7; a possible D gene is TRBD1 (6 bases). V shed 2 bases and J shed 4 bases, with 15 bases lying between them. CDR1 is MNHEY and CDR2 is SVGAGI in the germline V gene. The CDR3 is 15 amino acids.

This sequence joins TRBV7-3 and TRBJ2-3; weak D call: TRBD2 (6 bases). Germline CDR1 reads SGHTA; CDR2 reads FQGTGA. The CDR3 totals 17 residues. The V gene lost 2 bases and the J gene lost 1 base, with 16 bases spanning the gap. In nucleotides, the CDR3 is TGTGCCAGCAGCTTATCGGGAGCTTCCACCGGCACAGATACGCAGTATTTT. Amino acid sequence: CASSLSGASTGTDTQYF.

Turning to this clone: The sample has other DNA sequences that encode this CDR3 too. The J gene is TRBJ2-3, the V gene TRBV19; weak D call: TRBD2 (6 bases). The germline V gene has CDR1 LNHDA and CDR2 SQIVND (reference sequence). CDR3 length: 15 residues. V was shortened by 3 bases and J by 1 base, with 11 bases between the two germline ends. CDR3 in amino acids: CASSITRGRTDTQYF. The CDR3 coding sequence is TGTGCCAGTAGTATCACGCGGGGCCGCACAGATACGCAGTATTTT. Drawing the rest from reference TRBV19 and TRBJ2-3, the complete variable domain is DGGITQSPKYLFRKEGQNVTLSCEQNLNHDAMYWYRQDPGQGLRLIYYSQIVNDFQKGDIAEGYSVSREKKESFPLTVTSAQKNPTAFYLCASSITRGRTDTQYFGPGTRLTVL.

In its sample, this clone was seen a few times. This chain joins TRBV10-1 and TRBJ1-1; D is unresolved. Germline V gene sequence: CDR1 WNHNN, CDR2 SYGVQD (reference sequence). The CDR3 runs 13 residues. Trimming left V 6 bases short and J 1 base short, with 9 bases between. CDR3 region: CASRSDWNTEAFF. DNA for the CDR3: TGCGCCAGCAGGAGTGACTGGAACACTGAAGCTTTCTTT.

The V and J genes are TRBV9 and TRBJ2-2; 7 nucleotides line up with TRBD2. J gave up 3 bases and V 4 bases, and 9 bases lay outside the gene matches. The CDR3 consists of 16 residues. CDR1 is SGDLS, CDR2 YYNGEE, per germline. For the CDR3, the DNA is TGTGCCAGCAGCCCCACGGGGGGAGGGGACACCGGGGAGCTGTTTTTT. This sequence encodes CASSPTGGGDTGELFF.

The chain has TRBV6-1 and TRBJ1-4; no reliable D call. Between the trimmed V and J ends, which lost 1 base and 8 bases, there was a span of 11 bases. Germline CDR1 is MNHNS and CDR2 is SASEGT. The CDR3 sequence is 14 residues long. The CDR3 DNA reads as TGTGCCAGCAGTGAAGTGGGTATGAAAGAAAAACTGTTTTTT. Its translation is CASSEVGMKEKLFF.

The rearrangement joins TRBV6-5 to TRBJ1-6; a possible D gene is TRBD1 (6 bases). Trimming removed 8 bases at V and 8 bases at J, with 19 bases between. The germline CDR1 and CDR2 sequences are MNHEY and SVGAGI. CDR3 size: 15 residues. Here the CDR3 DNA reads TGTGCCAGCGGCGAGGCAGGGGACCTATATTCACCCCTCCACTTT. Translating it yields CASGEAGDLYSPLHF.

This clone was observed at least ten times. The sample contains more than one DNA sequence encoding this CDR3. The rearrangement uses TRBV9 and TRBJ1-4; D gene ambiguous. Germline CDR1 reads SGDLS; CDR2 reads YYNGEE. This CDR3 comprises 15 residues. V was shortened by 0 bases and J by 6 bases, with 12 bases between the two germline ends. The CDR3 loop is CASSVGPGMDEKLFF. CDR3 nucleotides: TGTGCCAGCAGCGTAGGCCCCGGGATGGATGAAAAACTGTTTTTT.

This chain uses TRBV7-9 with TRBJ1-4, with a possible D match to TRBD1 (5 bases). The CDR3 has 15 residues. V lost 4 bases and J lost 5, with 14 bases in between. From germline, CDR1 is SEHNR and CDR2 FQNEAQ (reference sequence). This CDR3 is CASSSSGTDNEKLFF. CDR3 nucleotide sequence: TGTGCCAGCAGCTCGTCCGGGACGGACAATGAAAAACTGTTTTTT.

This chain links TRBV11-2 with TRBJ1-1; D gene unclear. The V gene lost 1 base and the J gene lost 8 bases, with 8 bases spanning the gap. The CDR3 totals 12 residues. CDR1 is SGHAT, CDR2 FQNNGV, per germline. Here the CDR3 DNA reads TGTGCCAGCAGCTTAGCAGTGGGGGAAGCTTTCTTT. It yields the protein CASSLAVGEAFF. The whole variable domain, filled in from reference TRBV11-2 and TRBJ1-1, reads EAGVAQSPRYKIIEKRQSVAFWCNPISGHATLYWYQQILGQGPKLLIQFQNNGVVDDSQLPKDRFSAERLKGVDSTLKIQPAKLEDSAVYLCASSLAVGEAFFGQGTRLTVV.

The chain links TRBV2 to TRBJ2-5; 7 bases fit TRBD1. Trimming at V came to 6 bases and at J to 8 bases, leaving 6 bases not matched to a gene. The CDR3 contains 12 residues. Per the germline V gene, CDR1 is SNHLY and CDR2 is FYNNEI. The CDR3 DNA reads TGTGCCAGCAGGTGGCAGGGGGAAACCCAGTACTTC. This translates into CASRWQGETQYF.

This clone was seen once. CDR3: CASSLATTGVMNTEAFF. CDR3 sequence (DNA): TGTGCCAGCAGCTTAGCTACGACAGGGGTGATGAACACTGAAGCTTTCTTT. The chain carries TRBV7-9 and TRBJ1-1; 8 positions match TRBD1. The CDR3 extends over 17 amino acids. Trimming removed 0 bases from V and 0 bases from J; junction bases left unmatched: 6. Germline V gene data show CDR1 as SEHNR and CDR2 as FQNEAQ (reference sequence).

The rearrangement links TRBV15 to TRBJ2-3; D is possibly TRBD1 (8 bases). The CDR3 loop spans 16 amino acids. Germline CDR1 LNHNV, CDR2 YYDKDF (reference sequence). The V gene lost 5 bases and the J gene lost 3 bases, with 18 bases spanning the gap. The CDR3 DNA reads TGTGCCACCAGCGGTACAACAGGGGGAGGGACAGATACGCAGTATTTT. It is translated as CATSGTTGGGTDTQYF.

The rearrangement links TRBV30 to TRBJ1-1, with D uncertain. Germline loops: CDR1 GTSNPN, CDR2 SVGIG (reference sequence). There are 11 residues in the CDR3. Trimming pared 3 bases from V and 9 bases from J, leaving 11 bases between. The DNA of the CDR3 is TGTGCCTGGAGCCTGAACACCAAAGCTTTCTTT. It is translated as CAWSLNTKAFF.

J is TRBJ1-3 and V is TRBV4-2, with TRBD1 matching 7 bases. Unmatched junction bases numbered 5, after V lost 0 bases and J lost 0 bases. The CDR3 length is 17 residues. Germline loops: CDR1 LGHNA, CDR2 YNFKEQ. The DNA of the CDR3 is TGTGCCAGCAGCCAAGATGGCGCAGGGGGCTCTGGAAACACCATATATTTT. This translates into CASSQDGAGGSGNTIYF.